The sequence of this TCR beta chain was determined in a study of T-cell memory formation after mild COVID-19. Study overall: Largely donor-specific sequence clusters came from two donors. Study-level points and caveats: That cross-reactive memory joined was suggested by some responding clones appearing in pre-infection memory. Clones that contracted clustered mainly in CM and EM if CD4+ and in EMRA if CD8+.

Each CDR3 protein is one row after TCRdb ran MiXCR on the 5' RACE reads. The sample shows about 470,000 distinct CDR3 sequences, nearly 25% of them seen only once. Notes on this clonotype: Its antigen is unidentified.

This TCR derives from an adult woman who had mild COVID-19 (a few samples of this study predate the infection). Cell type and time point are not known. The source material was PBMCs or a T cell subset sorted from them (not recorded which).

DNA for the CDR3: TGTGCCAGCAGCTCTCTAGCGTACACAGATACGCAGTATTTT. This codes for CASSSLAYTDTQYF. The chain has TRBV11-3 and TRBJ2-3, with D maybe TRBD2 (6 bases). The CDR3 is 14 amino acids. Germline V gene sequence: CDR1 SGHNT, CDR2 YENEEA. Deletions cut 4 bases from V and 2 bases from J, with 10 bases between. Full variable domain (remainder filled in from reference TRBV11-3 and TRBJ2-3): EAGVVQSPRYKIIEKKQPVAFWCNPISGHNTLYWYLQNLGQGPELLIRYENEEAVDDSQLPKDRFSAERLKGVDSTLKIQPAELGDSAVYLCASSSLAYTDTQYFGPGTRLTVL.